The rows below give T cell receptor beta chains drawn from one sample of a study of T cell repertoires in cytomegalovirus infection. TCRdb reprocessed the reads via MiXCR and lists one record per CDR3 protein. Among 200,000 to 300,000 distinct CDR3 sequences listed, approximately 8.3% were seen once. Material: PBMCs. The receptor source for this set is a human donor in good health (CMV status not recorded). Some clones in this sample may be carry-over from other donors' samples. Both conserved end residues are part of each CDR3. The D gene is left open where the match is weak. Size values are once, few and many counts, or a class for expanded clones, and some rows have none.

V gene: TRBV29-1
J gene: TRBJ2-7
clone size: many
D gene: TRBD2
CDR3 DNA: TGCAGCGTACTAGCGGGGGCCACGAGGGAGCAGTACTTC
CDR3 protein: CSVLAGATREQYF

V gene: TRBV11-3
J gene: TRBJ2-3
clone size: many
D gene: -
CDR3 DNA: TGTGCCAGCAGCCCTTTTTCTCTTGGTACGCAGTATTTT
CDR3 protein: CASSPFSLGTQYF

V gene: TRBV7-2
J gene: TRBJ2-1
clone size: many
D gene: -
CDR3 DNA: TGTGCCAGCAGCTTACAATTGGGTGGGGTTGAGCAGTTCTTC
CDR3 protein: CASSLQLGGVEQFF

V gene: TRBV7-2
J gene: TRBJ1-2
clone size: many
D gene: TRBD1
CDR3 DNA: TGTGCCAGCAGCGCAAGTTCGGGACAGAACTATGGCTACACCTTC
CDR3 protein: CASSASSGQNYGYTF

V gene: TRBV24-1
J gene: TRBJ1-5
clone size: few
D gene: -
CDR3 DNA: TGTGCCACCAGTGTTCATCAGGCGGGGGGTGGCAATCAGCCCCAGCATTTT
CDR3 protein: CATSVHQAGGGNQPQHF

V gene: TRBV28
J gene: TRBJ1-2
clone size: many
D gene: -
CDR3 DNA: TGTGCCAGCAGTTTTTTCGACAGGAACTATGGCTACACCTTC
CDR3 protein: CASSFFDRNYGYTF

V gene: TRBV24-1
J gene: TRBJ2-2
clone size: few
D gene: TRBD1
CDR3 DNA: TGTGCCACCAGTGATTATACCGGGACAGGGAACACCGGGGAGCTGTTTTTT
CDR3 protein: CATSDYTGTGNTGELFF

V gene: TRBV7-6
J gene: TRBJ1-5
clone size: many
D gene: -
CDR3 DNA: TGTGCCAGCAGCTTAGCCAGTGGGGGCCATAGCAATCAGCCCCAGCATTTT
CDR3 protein: CASSLASGGHSNQPQHF

V gene: TRBV19
J gene: TRBJ2-3
clone size: many
D gene: -
CDR3 DNA: TGTGCCAGTAGTATAGGACGGATAGCCACAGATACGCAGTATTTT
CDR3 protein: CASSIGRIATDTQYF

V gene: TRBV7-2
J gene: TRBJ1-2
clone size: many
D gene: TRBD1
CDR3 DNA: TGTGCCAGCAGCCGAGGGGGACAGGGAGGAGGCTACACCTTC
CDR3 protein: CASSRGGQGGGYTF

V gene: TRBV7-2
J gene: TRBJ1-6
clone size: many
D gene: -
CDR3 DNA: TGTGCCAGCAGCTCCGAGAGCACACACCCTTCACCCCTCCACTTT
CDR3 protein: CASSSESTHPSPLHF

V gene: TRBV6-2/TRBV6-3
J gene: TRBJ2-3
clone size: many
D gene: -
CDR3 DNA: TGTGCCAGCCAACTCCGGGACACCAATACGCAGTATTTT
CDR3 protein: CASQLRDTNTQYF

V gene: TRBV7-2
J gene: TRBJ2-1
clone size: many
D gene: TRBD2
CDR3 DNA: TGTGCCAGCAGCTTAGTAGCGGGGGGGCTCACCTACAATGAGCAGTTCTTC
CDR3 protein: CASSLVAGGLTYNEQFF

V gene: TRBV7-2
J gene: TRBJ2-7
clone size: many
D gene: TRBD1
CDR3 DNA: TGTGCCAGCAGCTCGACAGGGATTGGCTACGAGCAGTACTTC
CDR3 protein: CASSSTGIGYEQYF

V gene: TRBV7-8
J gene: TRBJ2-7
clone size: many
D gene: -
CDR3 DNA: TGTGCCAGCAGCTTAGCCCAGGGGAGGATCTACTTC
CDR3 protein: CASSLAQGRIYF

V gene: TRBV7-9
J gene: TRBJ2-1
clone size: many
D gene: TRBD2
CDR3 DNA: TGTGCCAGCAGCTCACCGGGACTAGCGCTTATCGGCAATGAGCAGTTCTTC
CDR3 protein: CASSSPGLALIGNEQFF

V gene: TRBV15
J gene: TRBJ1-5
clone size: many
D gene: -
CDR3 DNA: TGTGCCACCAGCAGAGATCCAGGGAATCAGCCCCAGCATTTT
CDR3 protein: CATSRDPGNQPQHF

V gene: TRBV7-8
J gene: TRBJ2-1
clone size: many
D gene: -
CDR3 DNA: TGTGCCAGCAAAACACAGGGAGTTTCCTACAATGAGCAGTTCTTC
CDR3 protein: CASKTQGVSYNEQFF

V gene: TRBV20-1
J gene: TRBJ2-5
clone size: many
D gene: -
CDR3 DNA: TGCAGTACTGGACTATCACAAGAGACCCAGTACTTC
CDR3 protein: CSTGLSQETQYF

V gene: TRBV4-3
J gene: TRBJ2-1
clone size: few
D gene: TRBD2
CDR3 DNA: TGCGCCAGCAGCCAAGAGACTAGCGGGCGATACAATGAGCAGTTCTTC
CDR3 protein: CASSQETSGRYNEQFF

V gene: TRBV7-2
J gene: TRBJ1-4
clone size: many
D gene: TRBD1
CDR3 DNA: TGTGCCAGCAGCCGAAAACAGGGGGCATGGGAAAAACTGTTTTTT
CDR3 protein: CASSRKQGAWEKLFF

V gene: TRBV5-1
J gene: TRBJ1-1
clone size: few
D gene: -
CDR3 DNA: TGCGCCAGCAGCCGGTTGGCCGCCAGGAACACTGAAGCTTTCTTT
CDR3 protein: CASSRLAARNTEAFF

V gene: TRBV19
J gene: TRBJ1-4
clone size: -
D gene: -
CDR3 DNA: TGTGCCAGTAGTATAGAAGGGAGGGGTAGAGAAAAACTGTTTTTT
CDR3 protein: CASSIEGRGREKLFF

V gene: TRBV4-1
J gene: TRBJ2-3
clone size: many
D gene: -
CDR3 DNA: TGCGCCAGCAGCCAAGATCGTGGGGGCACAGATACGCAGTATTTT
CDR3 protein: CASSQDRGGTDTQYF